This entry concerns a single T cell receptor beta chain. The record originates from a study of shared clonotypes between healthy human individuals. Assay used: immunoSEQ multiplex PCR; TCRdb lists only in-frame clones, some missing. The sample has 110,000 or so clones; approximately 70% are singletons. The CDR3 totals 14 residues. This clonotype was obtained from a woman aged 25 to 39 in good health. Sequencing was carried out using memory CD8+ T cells sorted from blood. The sample's subset: CD45RO+ cells pooled with CCR7-negative TemRA cells. J is TRBJ2-7 and V is TRBV21-1; the tabulated D call, TRBD1, remains unverified against the DNA. TRBV21-1 is a documented pseudogene. The CDR3 DNA reads as TGTGCCAGCAGCAGGGCAGCACAAACCTACGAGCAGTACTTC. Amino acid sequence: CASSRAAQTYEQYF.